This TCR beta chain was sequenced during a study of regulatory T cells in long-lasting Graves disease. Findings and caveats of the study: Authors noted too few samples as a limitation.

The authors built TCR beta libraries using iRepertoire HTBI primers and Arm-PCR of CDR3 regions. From the multiplex PCR reads, TCRdb called clonotypes with MiXCR, one entry per CDR3 protein. This table has about 440,000 distinct CDR3 sequences, more than 13% appearing once. The table lists this clonotype with many counts. The antigen is undetermined. Time point in this sample: newly diagnosed GD, antithyroid drugs for less than 3 months. PBMC RNA served as the TCR library source. Enrollment of patients was through an endocrinology department in Xi'an, China. From germline, CDR1 is SGHRS and CDR2 YFSETQ. V dropped 3 bases and J dropped 7 bases, with 8 bases sitting between them. The CDR3 runs 11 residues. These data are also associated with another study on T cells in Graves' hyperthyroidism and ophthalmopathy. That source adds: Graves' hyperthyroidism was deemed stable given no ophthalmopathy progression within 18 months.

The sample here was peripheral blood mononuclear cells (PBMCs), taken at new diagnosis, from a patient treated with antithyroid drugs. This sequence was found in a young woman with Graves disease. The rearrangement joins TRBV5-1 to TRBJ2-7, with D hard to call. CDR3 region: CASSWEGEQYF. CDR3 coding DNA: TGCGCCAGCAGCTGGGAAGGGGAGCAGTACTTC.